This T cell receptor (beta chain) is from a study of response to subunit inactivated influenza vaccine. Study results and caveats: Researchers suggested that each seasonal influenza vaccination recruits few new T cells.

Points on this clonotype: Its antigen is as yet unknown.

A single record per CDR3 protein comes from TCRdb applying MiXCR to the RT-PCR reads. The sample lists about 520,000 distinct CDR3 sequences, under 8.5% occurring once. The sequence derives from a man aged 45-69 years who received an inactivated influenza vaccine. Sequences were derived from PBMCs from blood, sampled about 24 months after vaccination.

The chain's CDR3 is CASSLDLPVLNTEAFF. CDR3 DNA: TGTGCCAGCAGCTTAGATTTGCCGGTATTGAACACTGAAGCTTTCTTT. The chain couples TRBV11-2 to TRBJ1-1; D is undetermined. The CDR3 has 16 residues. V lost 0 bases and J lost 0, with 11 bases in between. Germline CDR1 and CDR2: SGHAT and FQNNGV.